This T cell receptor (beta chain) stems from a study of T-cell memory formation after mild COVID-19. Study-wide context: The study found TCR clusters largely donor specific. Study outcomes and limitations: The appearance of some responding clones in pre-infection memory suggested that cross-reactive memory joined. SARS-CoV-2 specificity of second-wave clones peaking day 37 was unconfirmed.

V gave up 8 bases and J gave up 1 base; unmatched junction bases: 6. This CDR3 spans 15 amino acids. Per germline, CDR1 MNHNY and CDR2 SVGAGI (reference sequence). 5'RACE with constant-segment primers built TCRalpha and TCRbeta cDNA libraries with UMIs. TCRdb reprocessed the 5' RACE reads with MiXCR, giving one entry per CDR3 protein. This table has roughly 250,000 distinct CDR3 sequences, about a sixth appearing once. This clonotype was counted between two and nine times. Its antigen is unknown. The source material was PBMCs or a T cell subset sorted from them (not recorded which). The sequence was obtained from a man between 18 and 29 years old who had mild COVID-19 (a few samples of this study predate the infection). Cell type and time point are not known. The J gene is TRBJ2-2, the V gene TRBV6-6; TRBD2 matches 8 bases. CDR3 amino acids: CASAPGGENTGELFF. As DNA, the CDR3 is TGTGCCAGCGCCCCCGGGGGGGAGAACACCGGGGAGCTGTTTTTT.